Following are 3 T cell receptor beta chains from one sample sequenced in a study of blood T cell repertoires in COVID-19. TCRdb's table, derived via immunoSEQ multiplex PCR, lists solely in-frame clones and lacks some. The sample holds more than 300,000 clones, more than 90% seen once. Sequenced sample: PBMCs or T cells enriched from blood (not recorded which). The receptors originated from a woman under 40 who had been exposed to COVID-19.

The V call is TRBV5-1, the J call TRBJ2-5; D not certain. The V gene's germline CDR1 is SGHRS and CDR2 YFSETQ. The CDR3 has 15 amino acids. V was pared by 2 bases and J by 3 bases, with 14 bases between. The CDR3 region is CASSFLRPGKETQYF. For the CDR3, the DNA is TGCGCCAGCAGCTTTCTGAGGCCCGGCAAAGAGACCCAGTACTTC. The full variable domain, its missing parts supplied by reference TRBV5-1 and TRBJ2-5, is KAGVTQTPRYLIKTRGQQVTLSCSPISGHRSVSWYQQTPGQGLQFLFEYFSETQRNKGNFPGRFSGRQFSNSRSEMNVSTLELGDSALYLCASSFLRPGKETQYFGPGTRLLVL.

The chain has TRBV7-2 and TRBJ2-3, with a weak D call TRBD2 (6 bases). The length of the CDR3 is 16 residues. Deletions cut 4 bases from V and 1 base from J, with 15 bases between. The germline gives CDR1 SGHTA, CDR2 FQGNSA. The CDR3 reads CASSSQGLRGTDTQYF. CDR3 nucleotide sequence: TGTGCCAGCAGCTCCCAGGGACTCAGGGGCACAGATACGCAGTATTTT.

The rearrangement links TRBV27 to TRBJ1-1, with 7 bases aligning to TRBD1. This CDR3 region has 15 residues. V shed 2 bases and J 0 bases; nucleotides not matched to a gene: 3. CDR1 and CDR2 from the germline V gene are MNHEY and SMNVEV (reference sequence). The CDR3 loop is CASSLGTGVNTEAFF. The CDR3 DNA follows: TGTGCCAGCAGTTTAGGAACAGGGGTGAACACTGAAGCTTTCTTT.